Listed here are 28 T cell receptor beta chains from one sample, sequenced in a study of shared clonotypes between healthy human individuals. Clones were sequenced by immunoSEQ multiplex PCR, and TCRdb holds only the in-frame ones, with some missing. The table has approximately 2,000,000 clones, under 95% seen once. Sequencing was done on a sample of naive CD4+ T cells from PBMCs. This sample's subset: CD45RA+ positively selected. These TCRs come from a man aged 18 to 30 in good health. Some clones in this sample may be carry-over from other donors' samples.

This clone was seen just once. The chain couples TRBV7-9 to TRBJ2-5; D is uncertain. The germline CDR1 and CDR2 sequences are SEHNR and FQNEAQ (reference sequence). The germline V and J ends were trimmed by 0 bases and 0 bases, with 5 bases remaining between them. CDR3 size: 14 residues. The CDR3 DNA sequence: TGTGCCAGCAGCTTAGCACTTCACCAAGAGACCCAGTACTTC. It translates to CASSLALHQETQYF.

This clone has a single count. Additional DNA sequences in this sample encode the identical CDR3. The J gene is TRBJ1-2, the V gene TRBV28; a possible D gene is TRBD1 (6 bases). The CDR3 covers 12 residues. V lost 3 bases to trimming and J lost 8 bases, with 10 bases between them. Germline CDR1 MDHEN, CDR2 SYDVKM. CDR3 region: CASSLGARGYTF. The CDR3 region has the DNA TGTGCCAGCAGTTTGGGGGCCCGGGGCTACACCTTC.

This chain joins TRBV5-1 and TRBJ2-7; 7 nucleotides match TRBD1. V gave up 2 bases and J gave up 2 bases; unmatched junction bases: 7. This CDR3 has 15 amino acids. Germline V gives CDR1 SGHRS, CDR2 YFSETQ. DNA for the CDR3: TGCGCCAGCAGCTTACCCGGACAGGTAGCCTACGAGCAGTACTTC. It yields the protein CASSLPGQVAYEQYF. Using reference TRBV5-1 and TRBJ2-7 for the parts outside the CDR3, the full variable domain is KAGVTQTPRYLIKTRGQQVTLSCSPISGHRSVSWYQQTPGQGLQFLFEYFSETQRNKGNFPGRFSGRQFSNSRSEMNVSTLELGDSALYLCASSLPGQVAYEQYFGPGTRLTVT.

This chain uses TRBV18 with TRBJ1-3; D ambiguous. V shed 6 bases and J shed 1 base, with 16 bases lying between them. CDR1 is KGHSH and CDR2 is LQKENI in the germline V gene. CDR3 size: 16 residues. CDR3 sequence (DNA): TGTGCCAGCTCTTCCTCGGTGTCGGGATCTGGAAACACCATATATTTT. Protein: CASSSSVSGSGNTIYF.

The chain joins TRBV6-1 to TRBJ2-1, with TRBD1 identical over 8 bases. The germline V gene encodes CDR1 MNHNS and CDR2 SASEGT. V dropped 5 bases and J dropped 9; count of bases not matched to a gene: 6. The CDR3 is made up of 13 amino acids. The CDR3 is CASSYNRGSEQFF. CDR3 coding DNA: TGTGCCAGCAGTTATAACAGGGGGAGTGAGCAGTTCTTC.

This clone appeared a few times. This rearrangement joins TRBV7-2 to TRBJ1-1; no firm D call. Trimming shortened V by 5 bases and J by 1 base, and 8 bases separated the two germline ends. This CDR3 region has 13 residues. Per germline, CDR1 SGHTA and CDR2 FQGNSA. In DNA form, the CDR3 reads TGTGCCAGCAGCCGTCGGAGGAACACTGAAGCTTTCTTT. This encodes CASSRRRNTEAFF.

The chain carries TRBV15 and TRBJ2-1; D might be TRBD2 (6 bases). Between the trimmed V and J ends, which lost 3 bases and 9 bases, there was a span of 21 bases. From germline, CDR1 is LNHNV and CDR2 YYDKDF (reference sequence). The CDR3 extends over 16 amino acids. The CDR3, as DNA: TGTGCCACCAGCAGGGACCGATCCGGACCCGGGGGTGAGCAGTTCTTC. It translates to CATSRDRSGPGGEQFF.

In DNA form, the CDR3 reads TGTGCCAGCAGCTTAAGGACAGTTCTTTACAATGAGCAGTTCTTC. This sequence encodes CASSLRTVLYNEQFF. V is TRBV13 and J is TRBJ2-1; the D gene is possibly TRBD1 (6 bases). Looked up from germline, CDR1 is PRHDT and CDR2 is FYEKMQ (reference sequence). The CDR3 consists of 15 residues. The V end was cut by 2 bases, the J end by 4 bases, with 12 bases between. Full variable domain (remainder filled in from reference TRBV13 and TRBJ2-1): AAGVIQSPRHLIKEKRETATLKCYPIPRHDTVYWYQQGPGQDPQFLISFYEKMQSDKGSIPDRFSAQQFSDYHSELNMSSLELGDSALYFCASSLRTVLYNEQFFGPGTRLTVL.

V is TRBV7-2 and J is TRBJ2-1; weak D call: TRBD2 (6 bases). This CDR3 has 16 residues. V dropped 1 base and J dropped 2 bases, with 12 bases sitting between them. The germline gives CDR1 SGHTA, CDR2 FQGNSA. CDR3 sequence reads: CASSLVGGMTYNEQFF. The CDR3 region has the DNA TGTGCCAGCAGCTTAGTAGGCGGGATGACCTACAATGAGCAGTTCTTC.

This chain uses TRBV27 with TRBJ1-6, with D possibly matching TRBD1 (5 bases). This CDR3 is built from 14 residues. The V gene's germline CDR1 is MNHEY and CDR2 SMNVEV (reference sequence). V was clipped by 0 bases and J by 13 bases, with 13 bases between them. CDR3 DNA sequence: TGTGCCAGCAGTTTATCAGGGGACCCCGCGCCCCTCCACTTT. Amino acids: CASSLSGDPAPLHF.

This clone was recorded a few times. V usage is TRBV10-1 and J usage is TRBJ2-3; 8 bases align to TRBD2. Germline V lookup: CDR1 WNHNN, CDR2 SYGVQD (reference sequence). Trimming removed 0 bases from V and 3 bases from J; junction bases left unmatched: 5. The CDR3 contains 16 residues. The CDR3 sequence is CASSESRGRRTDTQYF. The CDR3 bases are TGCGCCAGCAGTGAGTCACGCGGGAGGAGGACAGATACGCAGTATTTT.

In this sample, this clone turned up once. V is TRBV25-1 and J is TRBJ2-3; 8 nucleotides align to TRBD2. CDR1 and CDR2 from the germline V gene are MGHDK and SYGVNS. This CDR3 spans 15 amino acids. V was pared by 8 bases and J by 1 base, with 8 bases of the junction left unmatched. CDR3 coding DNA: TGTGCCAGCTTGCGCGCGGGAGGAGGCACAGATACGCAGTATTTT. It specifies CASLRAGGGTDTQYF. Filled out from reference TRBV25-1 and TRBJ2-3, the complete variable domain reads EADIYQTPRYLVIGTGKKITLECSQTMGHDKMYWYQQDPGMELHLIHYSYGVNSTEKGDLSSESTVSRIRTEHFPLTLESARPSHTSQYLCASLRAGGGTDTQYFGPGTRLTVL.

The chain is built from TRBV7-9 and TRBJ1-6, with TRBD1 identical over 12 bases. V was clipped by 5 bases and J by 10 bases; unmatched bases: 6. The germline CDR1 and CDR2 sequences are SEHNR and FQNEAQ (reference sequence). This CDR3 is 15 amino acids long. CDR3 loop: CASSPGTGGNSPLHF. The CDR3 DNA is TGTGCCAGCAGCCCAGGGACAGGGGGCAACTCACCCCTCCACTTT.

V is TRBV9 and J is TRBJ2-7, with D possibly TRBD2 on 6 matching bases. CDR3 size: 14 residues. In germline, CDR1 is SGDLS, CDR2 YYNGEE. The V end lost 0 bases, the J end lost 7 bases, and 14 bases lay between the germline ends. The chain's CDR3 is CASSVGRATREQYF. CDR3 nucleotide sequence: TGTGCCAGCAGCGTAGGGAGGGCCACAAGGGAGCAGTACTTC.

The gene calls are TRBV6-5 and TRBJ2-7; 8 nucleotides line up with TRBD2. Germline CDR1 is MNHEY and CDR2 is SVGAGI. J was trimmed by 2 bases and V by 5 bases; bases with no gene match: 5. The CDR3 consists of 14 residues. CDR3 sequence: CASSSSGVTYEQYF. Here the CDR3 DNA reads TGTGCCAGCAGTAGTAGCGGGGTTACCTACGAGCAGTACTTC.

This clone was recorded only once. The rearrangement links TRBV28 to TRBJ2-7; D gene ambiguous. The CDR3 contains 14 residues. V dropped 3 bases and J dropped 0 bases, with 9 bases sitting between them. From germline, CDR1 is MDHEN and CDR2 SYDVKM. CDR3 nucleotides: TGTGCCAGCAGTTTTCGCAGGAACTCCTACGAGCAGTACTTC. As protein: CASSFRRNSYEQYF. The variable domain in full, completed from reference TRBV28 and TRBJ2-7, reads DVKVTQSSRYLVKRTGEKVFLECVQDMDHENMFWYRQDPGLGLRLIYFSYDVKMKEKGDIPEGYSVSREKKERFSLILESASTNQTSMYLCASSFRRNSYEQYFGPGTRLTVT.

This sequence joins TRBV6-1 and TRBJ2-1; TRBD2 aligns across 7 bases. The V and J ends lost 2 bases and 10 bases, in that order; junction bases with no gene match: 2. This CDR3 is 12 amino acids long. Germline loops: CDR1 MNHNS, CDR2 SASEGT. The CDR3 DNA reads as TGTGCCAGCAGTGAAAGGACTAGAGAGCAGTTCTTC. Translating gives CASSERTREQFF.

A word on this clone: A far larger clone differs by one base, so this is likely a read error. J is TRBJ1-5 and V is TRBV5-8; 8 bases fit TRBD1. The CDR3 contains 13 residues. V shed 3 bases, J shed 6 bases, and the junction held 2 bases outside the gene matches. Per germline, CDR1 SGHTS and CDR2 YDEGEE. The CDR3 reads CASSWTGSQPQHF. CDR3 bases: TGTGCCAGCAGCTGGACAGGGAGTCAGCCCCAGCATTTT.

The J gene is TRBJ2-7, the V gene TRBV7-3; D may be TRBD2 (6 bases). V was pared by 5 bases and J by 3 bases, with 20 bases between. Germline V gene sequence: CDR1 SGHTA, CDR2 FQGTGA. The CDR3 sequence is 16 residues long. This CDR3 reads CASSLNPGLGGYEQYF. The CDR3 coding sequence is TGTGCCAGCAGCCTCAATCCGGGACTCGGAGGCTACGAGCAGTACTTC.

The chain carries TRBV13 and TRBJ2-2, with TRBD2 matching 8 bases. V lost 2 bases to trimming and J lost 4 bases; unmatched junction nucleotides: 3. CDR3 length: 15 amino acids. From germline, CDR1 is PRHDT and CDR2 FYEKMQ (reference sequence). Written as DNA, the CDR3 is TGTGCCAGCAGCTTAATCGGGAGGGCCACCGGGGAGCTGTTTTTT. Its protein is CASSLIGRATGELFF.

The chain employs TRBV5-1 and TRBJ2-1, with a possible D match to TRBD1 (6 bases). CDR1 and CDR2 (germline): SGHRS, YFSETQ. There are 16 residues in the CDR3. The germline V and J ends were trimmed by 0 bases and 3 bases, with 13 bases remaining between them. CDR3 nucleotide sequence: TGCGCCAGCAGCTTGGCCATAGGGGGAAACTACAATGAGCAGTTCTTC. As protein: CASSLAIGGNYNEQFF. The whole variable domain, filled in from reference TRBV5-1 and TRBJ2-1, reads KAGVTQTPRYLIKTRGQQVTLSCSPISGHRSVSWYQQTPGQGLQFLFEYFSETQRNKGNFPGRFSGRQFSNSRSEMNVSTLELGDSALYLCASSLAIGGNYNEQFFGPGTRLTVL.

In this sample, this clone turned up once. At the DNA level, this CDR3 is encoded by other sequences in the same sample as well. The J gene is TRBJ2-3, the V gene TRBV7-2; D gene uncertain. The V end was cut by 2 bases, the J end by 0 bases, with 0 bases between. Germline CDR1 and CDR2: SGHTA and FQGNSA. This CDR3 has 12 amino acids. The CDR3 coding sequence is TGTGCCAGCAGCTTAAGCACAGATACGCAGTATTTT. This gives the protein CASSLSTDTQYF.

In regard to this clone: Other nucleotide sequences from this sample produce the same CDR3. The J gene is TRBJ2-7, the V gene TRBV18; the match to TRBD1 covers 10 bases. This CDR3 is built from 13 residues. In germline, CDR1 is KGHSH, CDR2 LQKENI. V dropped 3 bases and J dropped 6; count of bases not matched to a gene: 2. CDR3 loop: CASSPGQGGEQYF. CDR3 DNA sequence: TGTGCCAGCTCACCCGGACAGGGGGGCGAGCAGTACTTC. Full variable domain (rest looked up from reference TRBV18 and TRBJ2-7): NAGVMQNPRHLVRRRGQEARLRCSPMKGHSHVYWYRQLPEEGLKFMVYLQKENIIDESGMPKERFSAEFPKEGPSILRIQQVVRGDSAAYFCASSPGQGGEQYFGPGTRLTVT.

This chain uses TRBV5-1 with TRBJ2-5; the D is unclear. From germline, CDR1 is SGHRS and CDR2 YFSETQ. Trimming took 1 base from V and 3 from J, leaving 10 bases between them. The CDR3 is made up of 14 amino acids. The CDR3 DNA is TGCGCCAGCAGCTTGTCTGGCAAAAAAGAGACCCAGTACTTC. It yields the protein CASSLSGKKETQYF.

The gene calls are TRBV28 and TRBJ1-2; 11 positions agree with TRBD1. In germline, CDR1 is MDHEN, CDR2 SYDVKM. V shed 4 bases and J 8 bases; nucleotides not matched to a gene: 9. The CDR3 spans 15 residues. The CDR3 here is CASSSRTGGARGYTF. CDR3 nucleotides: TGTGCCAGCAGTTCCCGGACAGGGGGCGCGAGGGGCTACACCTTC.

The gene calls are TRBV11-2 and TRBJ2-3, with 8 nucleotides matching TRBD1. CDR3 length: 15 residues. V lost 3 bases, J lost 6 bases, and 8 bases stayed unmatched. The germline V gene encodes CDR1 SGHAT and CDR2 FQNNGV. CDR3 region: CASSLTGQDSDTQYF. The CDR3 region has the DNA TGTGCCAGCAGCTTGACGGGACAGGATTCGGATACGCAGTATTTT.

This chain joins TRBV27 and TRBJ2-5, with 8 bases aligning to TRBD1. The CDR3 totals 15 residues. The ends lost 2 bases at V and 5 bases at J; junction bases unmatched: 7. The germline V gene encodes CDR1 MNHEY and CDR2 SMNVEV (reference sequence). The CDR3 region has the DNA TGTGCCAGCAGTTTAGAGCAGGGGGCGTGGGAGACCCAGTACTTC. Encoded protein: CASSLEQGAWETQYF.

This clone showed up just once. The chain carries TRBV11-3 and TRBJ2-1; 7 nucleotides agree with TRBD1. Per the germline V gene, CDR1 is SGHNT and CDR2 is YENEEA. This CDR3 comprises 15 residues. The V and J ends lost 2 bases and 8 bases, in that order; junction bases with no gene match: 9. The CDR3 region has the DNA TGTGCCAGCAGCTTAAGACAGGGCCTGCGGGATGAGCAGTTCTTC. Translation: CASSLRQGLRDEQFF. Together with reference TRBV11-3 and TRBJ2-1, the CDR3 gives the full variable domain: EAGVVQSPRYKIIEKKQPVAFWCNPISGHNTLYWYLQNLGQGPELLIRYENEEAVDDSQLPKDRFSAERLKGVDSTLKIQPAELGDSAVYLCASSLRQGLRDEQFFGPGTRLTVL.